This T cell receptor (beta chain) came from a study of cytomegalovirus exposure and HLA in healthy donors. Study-wide context: The 120 validation repertoires and the roughly 700 first-cohort repertoires shared a platform, a later analysis reported. Study-wide findings and caveats: Some TCR beta chains (about 180 of them) were listed as cytomegalovirus-associated. A classifier reportedly called cytomegalovirus status with high sensitivity and specificity.

Per germline, CDR1 SGHRS and CDR2 YFSETQ. The CDR3 is 16 amino acids. V lost 3 bases and J lost 0; bases outside the gene matches: 8. This clone was observed a handful of times. Its antigen is undetermined. The assay was immunoSEQ multiplex PCR, and TCRdb's table has in-frame clones only and misses some. The table includes about 98,000 clones, roughly 87% detected once. The donors were part of the validation cohort, which consisted of about 130 subjects and was separate from the first cohort of 666 subjects. The chain links TRBV5-1 to TRBJ1-1, with 7 bases lining up with TRBD1. The sequence came from a man aged 18 to 30 in good health and CMV-seropositive. The sequencing input was PBMCs. DNA for the CDR3: TGCGCCAGCAGCTACCGGACAGGTGGGATGAACACTGAAGCTTTCTTT. Protein: CASSYRTGGMNTEAFF.